The rows below give T cell receptor beta chains drawn from one sample of a study of blood T cell repertoires in COVID-19. Some clones are missing from TCRdb's copy, which holds only in-frame ones; the method was immunoSEQ multiplex PCR. The sample yields about 410,000 clones, 86% seen once. Sequenced: peripheral blood. The receptors derive from a woman aged 25 to 39 with active or convalescent COVID-19. Each CDR3 is given with its conserved first and last residue. Fields, in order: D gene, V gene, clone size, J gene, CDR3 length, CDR3 protein, CDR3 DNA. D genes are given only for firm matches. Part of the rows lack a size; the others show once, few, many or a class for expanded clones.

TRBD2,TRBV5-1,-,TRBJ2-5,18,CASSSRTSGRLVGETQYF,TGCGCCAGCAGCTCGAGGACTAGCGGGCGCCTAGTAGGAGAGACCCAGTACTTC
-,TRBV5-5,few,TRBJ1-4,14,CASSLQGRGEKLFF,TGTGCCAGCAGCTTACAGGGCCGCGGGGAAAAACTGTTTTTT
TRBD2,TRBV7-9,-,TRBJ2-7,15,CASSFTSAIYHEQYF,TGTGCCAGCAGCTTCACTAGCGCAATCTACCACGAGCAGTACTTC
-,TRBV15,-,TRBJ1-3,15,CATSRDRGSGNTIYF,TGTGCCACCAGCAGAGATAGGGGCTCTGGAAACACCATATATTTT
-,TRBV6-2/TRBV6-3,-,TRBJ1-1,15,CASSYTGDMNTEAFF,TGTGCCAGCAGTTACACGGGAGACATGAACACTGAAGCTTTCTTT
TRBD1,TRBV18,-,TRBJ2-1,17,CASSLYSGTGGYNEQFF,TGTGCCAGCTCCCTCTATTCCGGGACAGGGGGTTACAATGAGCAGTTCTTC
TRBD1,TRBV10-1,-,TRBJ1-1,14,CASSESGQGTEAFF,TGCGCCAGCAGTGAGTCGGGACAGGGGACTGAAGCTTTCTTT
-,TRBV5-8,-,TRBJ2-1,15,CASSINYFSYNEQFF,TGTGCCAGCAGCATCAACTACTTCTCCTACAATGAGCAGTTCTTC
-,TRBV9,few,TRBJ1-2,14,CASSVATANYGYTF,TGTGCCAGCAGCGTAGCTACGGCTAACTATGGCTACACCTTC
-,TRBV4-2,-,TRBJ1-4,14,CASSQESVNEKLFF,TGTGCCAGCAGCCAAGAGTCAGTTAATGAAAAACTGTTTTTT
TRBD1,TRBV13,-,TRBJ2-3,16,CASSLGQGAFTDTQYF,TGTGCCAGCAGCTTAGGACAGGGGGCTTTTACAGATACGCAGTATTTT
-,TRBV28,-,TRBJ2-7,14,CASSSPVGTYEQYF,TGTGCCAGCAGTTCACCAGTCGGGACCTACGAGCAGTACTTC
TRBD1,TRBV4-1,-,TRBJ1-6,18,CASSQITGQWNYNSPLHF,TGCGCCAGCAGTCAAATTACGGGACAGTGGAACTATAATTCACCCCTCCACTTT
TRBD1,TRBV6-6,-,TRBJ2-7,14,CASSGQANSYEQYF,TGTGCCAGCAGTGGACAGGCGAACTCCTACGAGCAGTACTTC
TRBD1,TRBV18,-,TRBJ1-5,15,CASSPSQGGIQPQHF,TGTGCCAGCTCACCCAGTCAGGGGGGCATTCAGCCCCAGCATTTT
TRBD1,TRBV10-3,-,TRBJ2-1,15,CAISEVGGLDNEQFF,TGTGCCATCAGTGAAGTAGGGGGCCTCGACAATGAGCAGTTCTTC
TRBD2,TRBV9,-,TRBJ2-1,16,CASSPTGLAGANEQFF,TGTGCCAGCAGCCCGACGGGACTAGCGGGGGCAAATGAGCAGTTCTTC
-,TRBV27,-,TRBJ2-7,15,CASSIGQGDLYEQYF,TGTGCCAGCAGTATAGGGCAGGGTGACCTATACGAGCAGTACTTC
TRBD1,TRBV4-1,-,TRBJ1-5,15,CASSQGTGGNQPQHF,TGCGCCAGCAGCCAAGGGACAGGGGGAAATCAGCCCCAGCATTTT
TRBD1,TRBV4-2,few,TRBJ1-5,18,CASSQEWWAGGAGQPQHF,TGTGCCAGCAGCCAAGAGTGGTGGGCAGGGGGCGCGGGTCAGCCCCAGCATTTT
-,TRBV27,-,TRBJ1-6,15,CASGVASSYNSPLHF,TGTGCCAGCGGAGTCGCGAGCTCCTATAATTCACCCCTCCACTTT
-,TRBV10-2,-,TRBJ2-3,17,CASSESLGLPHTDTQYF,TGCGCCAGCAGTGAGTCGCTCGGACTCCCCCACACAGATACGCAGTATTTT